This entry describes one T cell receptor (beta chain). Antigen: not known. TCRdb keeps only in-frame clones here, not all; method: immunoSEQ multiplex PCR. This sample has about 160,000 clones, with roughly 91% found just once. The V and J ends lost 3 bases and 4 bases, in that order; junction bases with no gene match: 6. This CDR3 contains 14 residues. The germline V gene encodes CDR1 SGHRS and CDR2 YFSETQ. This record belongs to a study of cytomegalovirus exposure and HLA in healthy donors. Study findings and constraints: The tendency of first-cohort TCR clusters to co-occur in the 120 or so validation repertoires was identified by a subsequent analysis.

This sequence joins TRBV5-1 and TRBJ2-5; 7 bases match TRBD1. Material for sequencing was PBMCs. The sequence came from a man between 18 and 29 years old in good health and CMV-seropositive. The CDR3 protein is CASSSRQGGETQYF. The DNA of the CDR3 is TGCGCCAGCAGCTCGCGACAGGGCGGAGAGACCCAGTACTTC.